The TCR beta chain under discussion was sequenced for a study of T cell responses to AZD1222 COVID-19 vaccine. In the study overall: Second-dose timings of about 4 or about 12 weeks were pooled.

There are 17 residues in the CDR3. CDR1 is SGHRS, CDR2 YFSETQ, per germline. V lost 3 bases to trimming and J lost 7 bases, with 26 bases between them. The repertoire was sequenced with immunoSEQ multiplex PCR; TCRdb's copy has only in-frame clones and lacks some. The sample shows under 75,000 clones, about 90% of them seen only once. The receptor was derived from an adult in good health. This rearrangement joins TRBV5-1 to TRBJ2-7; the D call may be TRBD1 or TRBD2 (6 bases each). The specimen was peripheral blood, collected on day 0 of AZD1222 vaccination. Written as DNA, the CDR3 is TGCGCCAGCAGCTCCCCCCGAGGGGGGACTCGTTCTGGGGAGCAGTACTTC. As protein: CASSSPRGGTRSGEQYF.